This TCR beta chain was obtained from a study of human T cells and chemical hapten exposure. Study-level background: Patch tests containing 0.01% DPC, applied to the upper back, were read at 6 days. Patients, largely female, had alopecia areata, totalis or universalis. Slight differences in pooled library volume were the main source of varying TCR yields across samples. Study conclusions and caveats: The count of PT1 expanded TCRs correlated positively with patch test score.

Trimming pared 3 bases from V and 2 bases from J, leaving 12 bases between. Germline V gives CDR1 SGHRS, CDR2 YFSETQ. This CDR3 has 14 amino acids. TCRdb itself ran the RACE reads through MiXCR, one entry per CDR3 protein. This table holds 65,000 to 95,000 distinct CDR3 sequences, about 12% found once. Time point of the sample: patch test 1, 2 weeks after DPC sensitization. Treatment given: therapeutic diphenylcyclopropenone sensitization with weekly scalp DPC. Regarding this clonotype: Its specificity is unknown.

This sample comprised whole blood, obtained in connection with sensitization to the hapten diphenylcyclopropenone (DPC). The chain is built from TRBV5-1 and TRBJ2-7; no clear D. The TCR sequence derives from a woman aged 55-70 years with alopecia areata. Some clones in this sample may be carry-over from other donors' samples. The CDR3 loop reads CASSSSTQTYEQYF. CDR3 sequence (DNA): TGCGCCAGCAGCTCTTCGACGCAAACCTACGAGCAGTACTTC. Based on the CDR3 plus reference TRBV5-1 and TRBJ2-7, the full variable domain is KAGVTQTPRYLIKTRGQQVTLSCSPISGHRSVSWYQQTPGQGLQFLFEYFSETQRNKGNFPGRFSGRQFSNSRSEMNVSTLELGDSALYLCASSSSTQTYEQYFGPGTRLTVT.